The clone carrying this T cell receptor (beta chain) appeared many times. Its antigen is unidentified. Genomic DNA constituted the template upon which TCR beta VDJ and CDR3 profiling was performed. Via MiXCR, TCRdb re-called the reads, giving one row per CDR3 protein. In the table there are 180,000 or so distinct CDR3 sequences, around half of which are singletons. The record originates from a study of CD8+CD57+ T cells in acquired aplastic anemia. Background on the study: Sorted CD4+ plus CD8+ cells gave DNA averaging around 3 ug.

The germline V gene has CDR1 MNHEY and CDR2 SMNVEV (reference sequence). CDR3 size: 14 residues. Trimming cost V 9 bases and J 0 bases; bases outside gene matches: 4. All sequencing subjects had displayed CD8+CD57+ cell expansion on flow cytometry. Diagnosis of severe acquired aplastic anemia applied to all patients. Regarding the study as a whole: Simpson's diversity of CD8+ cells was not significantly different in patients compared with controls.

This clonotype originated in a human donor with aplastic anemia. The specimen sequenced was sorted CD4+, CD8+, or CD8+CD57+ T cells (not recorded which) from PBMCs. The chain combines TRBV27 with TRBJ2-5; 10 bases are shared with TRBD1. DNA for the CDR3: TGTGCCAGACGGGACAGGGGCAACCAAGAGACCCAGTACTTC. Its translation is CARRDRGNQETQYF.